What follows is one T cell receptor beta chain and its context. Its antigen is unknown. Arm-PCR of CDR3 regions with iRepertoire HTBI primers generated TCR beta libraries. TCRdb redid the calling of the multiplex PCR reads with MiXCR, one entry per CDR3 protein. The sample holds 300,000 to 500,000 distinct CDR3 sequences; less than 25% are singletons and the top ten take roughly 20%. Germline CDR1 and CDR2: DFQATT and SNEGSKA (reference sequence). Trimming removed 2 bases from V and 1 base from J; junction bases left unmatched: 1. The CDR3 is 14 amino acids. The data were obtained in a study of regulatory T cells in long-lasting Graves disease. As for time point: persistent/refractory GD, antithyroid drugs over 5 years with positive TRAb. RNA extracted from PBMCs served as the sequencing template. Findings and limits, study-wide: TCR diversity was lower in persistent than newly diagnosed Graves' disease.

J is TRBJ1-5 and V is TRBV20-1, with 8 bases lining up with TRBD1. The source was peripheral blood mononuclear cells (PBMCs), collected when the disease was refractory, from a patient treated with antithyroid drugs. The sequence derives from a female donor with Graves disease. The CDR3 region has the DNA TGCAGTGCTAGACAGGGGGCGAGCAATCAGCCCCAGCATTTT. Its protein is CSARQGASNQPQHF.